The source of this TCR beta chain is a study of T cell repertoires in cytomegalovirus infection. For the study at large: Matching HLA type and CMV infection were both indicated by public TCR beta signatures.

TCRdb ran MiXCR on the reads and lists one entry per CDR3 protein. The top ten hold around 44% of the sample, which has 450,000 to 550,000 distinct CDR3 sequences, roughly 42% seen once. On this clonotype: Its specificity is unknown.

CDR1 and CDR2 from the germline V gene are SGHTA and FQGNSA. This CDR3 comprises 14 residues. J gave up 4 bases and V 3 bases, and 4 bases lay outside the gene matches. The material was cultured PBMCs, obtained from culture after CMV antigen stimulation. The chain joins TRBV7-2 to TRBJ2-3; 7 bases map to TRBD1. This receptor was taken from a human donor in good health (CMV status not recorded). Some clones in this sample may be carry-over from other donors' samples. CDR3 protein: CASSFRGRADTQYF. CDR3 in DNA: TGTGCCAGCAGCTTTAGGGGGCGTGCAGATACGCAGTATTTT.